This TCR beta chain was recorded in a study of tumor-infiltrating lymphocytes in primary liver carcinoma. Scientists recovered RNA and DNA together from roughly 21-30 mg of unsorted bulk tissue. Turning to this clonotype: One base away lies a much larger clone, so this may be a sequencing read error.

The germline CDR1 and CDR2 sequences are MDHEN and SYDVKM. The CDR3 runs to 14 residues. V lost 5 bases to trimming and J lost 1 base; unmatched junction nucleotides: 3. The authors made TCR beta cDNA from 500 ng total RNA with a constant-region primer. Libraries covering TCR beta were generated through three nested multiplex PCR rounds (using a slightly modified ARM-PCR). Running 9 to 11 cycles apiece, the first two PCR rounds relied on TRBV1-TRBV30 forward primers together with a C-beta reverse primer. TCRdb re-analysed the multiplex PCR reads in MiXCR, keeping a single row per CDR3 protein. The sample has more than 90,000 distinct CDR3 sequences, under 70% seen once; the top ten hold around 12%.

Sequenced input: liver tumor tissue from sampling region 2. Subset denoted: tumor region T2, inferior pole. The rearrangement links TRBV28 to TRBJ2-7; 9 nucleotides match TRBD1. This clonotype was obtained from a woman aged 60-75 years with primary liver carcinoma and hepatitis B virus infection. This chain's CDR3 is CASSRQGVSYEQYF. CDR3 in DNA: TGTGCCAGCAGTCGACAGGGGGTGTCCTACGAGCAGTACTTC.